The 14 T cell receptor beta chains in this list originate from one sample, sequenced in a study of blood T cells in healthy people across ages. PCR was performed a second time for about 7 to 12 cycles using a sample-barcoded 5' primer and a J-beta primer mix. A single record per CDR3 protein comes from TCRdb applying MiXCR to the 5' RACE reads. This table has 1 million or so distinct CDR3 sequences, under 30% appearing once. The same sample was also studied in work on T cells of mothers and their children.

Sequencing was carried out using blood. The receptors here all came from a girl aged 2 to 10 in good health.

V is TRBV3-1 and J is TRBJ2-3; D perhaps matches TRBD1 (6 bases). The CDR3 is 14 amino acids. The ends were cut back, 1 base at V and 6 bases at J, with 11 bases in the middle. The germline CDR1 and CDR2 sequences are LGHDT and YNNKEL (reference sequence). CDR3 in amino acids: CASSQVPGADTQYF. As DNA, the CDR3 is TGTGCCAGCAGCCAAGTCCCAGGGGCGGATACGCAGTATTTT.

The rearrangement joins TRBV6-6 to TRBJ2-5, with D maybe TRBD1 (7 bases). V lost 6 bases and J lost 2, with 16 bases in between. This CDR3 region has 15 residues. CDR1 MNHNY and CDR2 SVGAGI come from the germline V gene (reference sequence). The CDR3 protein is CASRNRGLIQETQYF. The DNA of the CDR3 is TGTGCCAGCAGGAACAGGGGACTCATACAAGAGACCCAGTACTTC.

The chain carries TRBV29-1 and TRBJ2-1; D is perhaps TRBD2 (5 bases). The CDR3 covers 14 residues. Germline V gene data show CDR1 as SQVTM and CDR2 as ANQGSEA. Trimming took 3 bases from V and 8 from J, leaving 17 bases between them. The CDR3 DNA reads TGCAGCGTTGACGGGGAGCCTTACCGGGATGAGCAGTTCTTC. Its translation is CSVDGEPYRDEQFF.

This clonotype was picked up a small number of times. Germline is not matched at one junction end, which may reflect a read error. The chain links TRBV7-2 to TRBJ1-1; tentatively, D is TRBD1 (6 bases). The CDR3 has 13 amino acids. Germline-derived CDR1 and CDR2 are SGHTA and FQGNSA. CDR3 nucleotides: TGTGCCGGCAGCCTGAGGGCTCAGGGGGAAGCTTTCTTT. Residues: CAGSLRAQGEAFF. The whole variable domain, remainder taken from reference TRBV7-2 and TRBJ1-1, is GAGVSQSPSNKVTEKGKDVELRCDPISGHTALYWYRQSLGQGLEFLIYFQGNSAPDKSGLPSDRFSAERTGGSVSTLTIQRTQQEDSAVYLCAGSLRAQGEAFFGQGTRLTVV.

The V gene is TRBV7-9, the J gene TRBJ2-3; D not resolved. The CDR3 has 13 residues. Germline V gene lookup returns CDR1 SEHNR and CDR2 FQNEAQ (reference sequence). Trimming shortened V by 5 bases and J by 3 bases, and 9 bases separated the two germline ends. The CDR3: CASSPGITDTQYF. CDR3 nucleotide sequence: TGTGCCAGCAGCCCTGGGATAACAGATACGCAGTATTTT.

This clonotype was detected only a few times. This chain connects TRBV6-2 or TRBV6-3 to TRBJ2-1; 13 positions match TRBD2. The CDR3 runs 15 residues. Trimming took 4 bases from V and 8 from J; bases not matched to a gene: 5. Per the germline V gene, CDR1 is MNHEY and CDR2 is SVGEGT. The DNA of the CDR3 is TGTGCCAGCAGTTCCGGACTAGCGGGGGAGTATGAGCAGTTCTTC. This encodes CASSSGLAGEYEQFF.

This clonotype appeared a single time. The chain joins TRBV7-3 to TRBJ2-1; no definite D call. V was shortened by 1 base and J by 8 bases, with 12 bases between the two germline ends. The CDR3 is made up of 14 amino acids. In germline, CDR1 is SGHTA, CDR2 FQGTGA. In nucleotides, the CDR3 is TGTGCCAGCAGCTTAAGTGCTAGTCAGGATGAGCAGTTCTTC. It is translated as CASSLSASQDEQFF. Full variable domain (missing parts from reference TRBV7-3 and TRBJ2-1): GAGVSQTPSNKVTEKGKYVELRCDPISGHTALYWYRQSLGQGPEFLIYFQGTGAADDSGLPNDRFFAVRPEGSVSTLKIQRTERGDSAVYLCASSLSASQDEQFFGPGTRLTVL.

This chain uses TRBV9 with TRBJ2-5; no reliable D call. CDR1 is SGDLS and CDR2 is YYNGEE in the germline V gene. Deletions cut 3 bases from V and 0 bases from J, with 12 bases between. CDR3 length: 15 amino acids. CDR3 amino acids: CASSEGNNDQETQYF. In DNA, the CDR3 is TGTGCCAGCAGCGAAGGCAACAATGACCAAGAGACCCAGTACTTC.

The chain combines TRBV5-4 with TRBJ2-5; possibly TRBD2 for D (5 bases). The V end was cut by 3 bases, the J end by 2 bases, with 14 bases between. Looked up from germline, CDR1 is SGHNT and CDR2 is YYREEE (reference sequence). This CDR3 spans 15 amino acids. The CDR3, as DNA: TGTGCCAGCAGCTCGAAGGACTTTTGGCAAGAGACCCAGTACTTC. Residues: CASSSKDFWQETQYF.

The rearrangement joins TRBV4-1 to TRBJ2-1; 8 nucleotides line up with TRBD2. From germline, CDR1 is MGHRA and CDR2 YSYEKL. CDR3 length: 18 residues. V lost 4 bases, J lost 4 bases, and 15 bases stayed unmatched. As DNA, the CDR3 is TGCGCCAGCAGCCTACTGACCAGCGGGAGATACGAGTACAATGAGCAGTTCTTC. Its translation: CASSLLTSGRYEYNEQFF.

This clonotype showed up just a few times. This likely reflects a read error, since a far larger clone is one base away. The chain joins TRBV2 to TRBJ2-5; D unclear. The V end was cut by 6 bases, the J end by 3 bases, with 5 bases between. This CDR3 is 11 amino acids long. The germline V gene encodes CDR1 SNHLY and CDR2 FYNNEI. The CDR3 loop reads CASRFEETQYF. The DNA of the CDR3 is TGTGCCAGCAGATTCGAAGAGACCCAGTACTTC.

The rearrangement uses TRBV20-1 and TRBJ2-5; D gene unclear. TRBJ2-7 matches the DNA end more closely, so the J call is doubtful. Germline CDR1 DFQATT, CDR2 SNEGSKA (reference sequence). The CDR3 loop spans 14 amino acids. The CDR3 is CSASMSARSYEQYF. The CDR3 region has the DNA TGCAGTGCTAGTATGTCCGCGCGATCCTACGAGCAGTACTTC.

The chain combines TRBV15 with TRBJ2-7; D is ambiguous. V lost 1 base and J 2 bases, leaving 12 bases between the germline ends. CDR3 size: 15 residues. Germline CDR1 and CDR2: LNHNV and YYDKDF (reference sequence). The DNA of the CDR3 is TGTGCCACCAGCAGAGGCATCGGCGGTCCCTACGAGCAGTACTTC. As protein: CATSRGIGGPYEQYF.

This clonotype was observed a few times. The chain links TRBV7-9 to TRBJ2-1; D ambiguous. The length of the CDR3 is 13 residues. CDR1 and CDR2 from the germline V gene are SEHNR and FQNEAQ (reference sequence). V lost 2 bases to trimming and J lost 7 bases, with 9 bases between them. The DNA for the CDR3 is TGTGCCAGCAGCTTACGCCTAGTAAATGAGCAGTTCTTC. This gives the protein CASSLRLVNEQFF.